These T cell receptor beta chains were read from a single sample in a study of blood T cell repertoires in COVID-19. The protocol was immunoSEQ multiplex PCR, while the TCRdb copy is restricted to in-frame clones and leaves out a portion. The sample has 100,000 or so clones; 80% to 95% are singletons. The material sequenced was peripheral blood. The source of these receptors is a human donor with active COVID-19. The donor label of this sample is uncertain. The CDR3 runs from the conserved cysteine through the conserved F or W. The D gene is left open where the match is weak. Clone size is shown for a subset of rows, as once, few, many or a class of expanded clone.

CDR3,DNA,V,J,D,size
CSVETQTGLELSNTEAFF,TGCAGCGTCGAGACGCAAACAGGGTTGGAGCTATCGAACACTGAAGCTTTCTTT,TRBV29-1,TRBJ1-1,.,.
CATSDFRAGIYGYTF,TGTGCCACCAGTGATTTCCGCGCAGGAATCTATGGCTACACCTTC,TRBV24-1,TRBJ1-2,.,.
CASRGQALNTEAFF,TGTGCCAGCAGAGGACAGGCCTTGAACACTGAAGCTTTCTTT,TRBV6-5,TRBJ1-1,TRBD1,.
CATSGASGGAPRTDTQYF,TGTGCCACCAGTGGGGCTAGCGGGGGGGCCCCTCGAACAGATACGCAGTATTTT,TRBV24-1,TRBJ2-3,TRBD2,.
CASSLSTGDQPQHF,TGTGCCAGCAGTTTATCTACAGGGGATCAGCCCCAGCATTTT,TRBV7-9,TRBJ1-5,TRBD1,.
CASSHPVDTYTGELFF,TGTGCCAGCAGCCACCCGGTGGACACTTACACCGGGGAGCTGTTTTTT,TRBV7-6,TRBJ2-2,.,.
CASRDRVIDTQYF,TGTGCCAGCAGGGACAGGGTCATTGATACGCAGTATTTT,TRBV6-5,TRBJ2-3,TRBD1,.
CASSLAGGGGASTDTQYF,TGTGCCAGCAGCCTCGCGGGAGGCGGGGGGGCTAGCACAGATACGCAGTATTTT,TRBV7-2,TRBJ2-3,TRBD2,.
CASSEGGVPYNEQFF,TGTGCCAGCAGTGAAGGGGGCGTACCCTACAATGAGCAGTTCTTC,TRBV25-1,TRBJ2-1,.,.
CSDAPGETQYF,TGCAGCGACGCTCCGGGTGAGACCCAGTACTTC,TRBV20-1,TRBJ2-5,.,.
CATSATGDSGANVLTF,TGTGCCACCAGCGCGACAGGGGACTCTGGGGCCAACGTCCTGACTTTC,TRBV15,TRBJ2-6,TRBD1,.
CASSDAATDTQYF,TGTGCCAGCAGTGACGCAGCGACAGATACGCAGTATTTT,TRBV6-4,TRBJ2-3,.,.
CASSPWTVSGNTIYF,TGTGCCAGTAGTCCCTGGACAGTCTCTGGAAACACCATATATTTT,TRBV19,TRBJ1-3,.,.
CASRSGQSYEQYF,TGTGCCAGCAGATCGGGACAGTCCTACGAGCAGTACTTC,TRBV6-6,TRBJ2-7,TRBD1,.
CSASELRGGPSDTQYF,TGCAGTGCTAGTGAACTGCGGGGGGGCCCTTCAGATACGCAGTATTTT,TRBV20-1,TRBJ2-3,TRBD2,.
CASSSRKGAAVTGELFF,TGTGCCAGCAGCTCTCGTAAGGGGGCAGCCGTTACCGGGGAGCTGTTTTTT,TRBV7-3,TRBJ2-2,TRBD1,.
CASRFNWGGQETQYF,TGTGCCAGCAGATTTAACTGGGGGGGACAAGAGACCCAGTACTTC,TRBV27,TRBJ2-5,TRBD2,.
CAISDADRASHPYEQYF,TGTGCCATCAGTGACGCGGACAGGGCCTCTCATCCCTACGAGCAGTACTTC,TRBV10-3,TRBJ2-7,TRBD1,.
CASSLFAQRASGDTDEQFF,TGCGCCAGCAGCTTGTTTGCGCAAAGGGCTAGCGGGGATACCGATGAGCAGTTCTTC,TRBV5-1,TRBJ2-1,TRBD2,.
CASRPPTDNTEAFF,TGTGCCAGCAGACCTCCGACAGACAACACTGAAGCTTTCTTT,TRBV6-6,TRBJ1-1,.,.
CASSLGTVNEKLFF,TGCGCCAGCAGCTTGGGGACAGTGAATGAAAAACTGTTTTTT,TRBV5-1,TRBJ1-4,.,.
CASSSGTGVDGYTF,TGTGCCAGCAGTTCCGGGACAGGGGTGGACGGCTACACCTTC,TRBV13,TRBJ1-2,TRBD1,.
CASSYREWTDTQYF,TGCGCCAGCAGCTACAGGGAGTGGACAGATACGCAGTATTTT,TRBV5-1,TRBJ2-3,.,.
CASSVARSSYNEQFF,TGTGCCAGCAGTGTTGCCCGGAGCTCCTACAATGAGCAGTTCTTC,TRBV6-4,TRBJ2-1,.,.
CASSGRGSTDTQYF,TGTGCCAGTAGTGGCCGAGGGTCCACAGATACGCAGTATTTT,TRBV19,TRBJ2-3,.,once
CASSGGGELYNEQFF,TGCGCCAGCAGCGGAGGGGGCGAGCTCTACAATGAGCAGTTCTTC,TRBV5-1,TRBJ2-1,.,once
CAISERGTRSYNEQFF,TGTGCCATCAGTGAAAGAGGCACCCGCTCCTACAATGAGCAGTTCTTC,TRBV10-3,TRBJ2-1,.,.
CASSLEGQGATDTQYF,TGCGCCAGCAGCTTGGAAGGACAGGGGGCAACAGATACGCAGTATTTT,TRBV5-1,TRBJ2-3,TRBD1,.
CASRKQGARTDTQYF,TGTGCCAGCAGGAAACAGGGGGCAAGGACAGATACGCAGTATTTT,TRBV9,TRBJ2-3,TRBD1,.
CASSPGRGDRVDEQYF,TGCGCCAGCAGCCCGGGACGGGGAGACAGGGTCGACGAGCAGTACTTC,TRBV5-1,TRBJ2-7,TRBD1,.
CASSWTPLESAFF,TGTGCCAGCAGTTGGACACCCTTAGAGTCAGCTTTCTTT,TRBV5-8,TRBJ1-1,.,.
CASSQVDRGREQYF,TGTGCCAGCAGCCAAGTGGACAGGGGGCGGGAGCAGTACTTC,TRBV3-1/TRBV3-2,TRBJ2-7,TRBD1,.
CATPINSDNSPLHF,TGTGCCACCCCAATAAATAGTGATAATTCACCCCTCCACTTT,TRBV7-9,TRBJ1-6,.,.
CASSDELAGYNEQFF,TGTGCCAGCAGTGACGAACTAGCGGGGTACAATGAGCAGTTCTTC,TRBV2,TRBJ2-1,TRBD2,.
CASSTGVDYGYTF,TGTGCCAGCAGCACAGGGGTCGACTATGGCTACACCTTC,TRBV12-3/TRBV12-4,TRBJ1-2,TRBD1,.
CASSFGGVNEKLFF,TGTGCCAGCAGCTTTGGAGGGGTGAATGAAAAACTGTTTTTT,TRBV7-9,TRBJ1-4,.,.
CASSEQGHSYEQYF,TGTGCCAGCAGTGAACAGGGGCACTCCTACGAGCAGTACTTC,TRBV6-1,TRBJ2-7,.,once